This T cell receptor beta chain was documented in a study of shared clonotypes between healthy human individuals. Study-level information: Three CD4 naive, three CD4 memory, two CD8 naive and one CD8 memory plate were used per donor. Study results and caveats: When compared with the clonotypes that were shared by all four sorted-subset donors, the non-shared clonotypes turned out to have lower generation probabilities.

The naive CD8 subset, CD45RO-negative cells positively selected for CCR7, excluded terminally differentiated effector memory CD45RA+ cells. With regard to this clone: Its cognate antigen is unknown.

TCRdb's table, derived via immunoSEQ multiplex PCR, lists solely in-frame clones and lacks some. The data hold about 2.1 million clones, with around 93% observed a single time. This receptor was obtained from a man younger than 30 in good health. Some clones in this sample may be carry-over from other donors' samples. Sample: naive CD8+ T cells from PBMCs.

In nucleotides, the CDR3 is TGTGCCAGCAGTTTTCTTAGCGGGAGATCCAATGAGCAGTTCTTC. Amino acid sequence: CASSFLSGRSNEQFF. The chain joins TRBV27 to TRBJ2-1, with 9 nucleotides matching TRBD2. V lost 3 bases to trimming and J lost 6 bases; unmatched junction nucleotides: 6. The germline V gene encodes CDR1 MNHEY and CDR2 SMNVEV (reference sequence). The CDR3 is 15 amino acids.